This TCR beta chain was profiled in a study of OX40 agonist ivuxolimab in advanced cancers. Study-wide findings and caveats: In the 0.1 to 3.0 mg/kg range, CD4+ and CD8+ blood T cells had expanded clonally by week 6. More expanded clones were seen, on average, in CD8+ T cells than in CD4+.

Profiling relied on immunoSEQ multiplex PCR, and the TCRdb table lists in-frame clones only, not all of them. Altogether tens of thousands of clones are present, roughly 93% being singletons, with the ten largest covering 15% to 18%. Trimming at V came to 10 bases and at J to 6 bases, leaving 16 bases not matched to a gene. The CDR3 has 15 amino acids. In germline, CDR1 is MNHEY, CDR2 SVGAGI. About this clone itself: Its antigen is still unknown.

The sequences come from CD4+ or CD8+ T cells sorted from blood, collected in a trial of the OX40 agonist ivuxolimab. The TCR originated in an adult with an advanced solid tumor such as melanoma, head and neck, liver or kidney cancer. This sequence joins TRBV6-5 and TRBJ2-7, with TRBD2 matching 9 bases. The CDR3 is CATAEGAGGLSEQYF. CDR3 DNA sequence: TGTGCCACCGCCGAGGGGGCGGGAGGGCTCTCCGAGCAGTACTTC.